The 5 T cell receptor beta chains below all came from one sample that was sequenced in a study of radiotherapy plus CTLA-4 blockade in lung cancer. Produced via immunoSEQ multiplex PCR; TCRdb's table is partial and in-frame only. Seen here are 70,000 to 95,000 clones, about 80% observed once, and the top ten hold about 14%. The specimen comprised peripheral blood, sampled from a patient treated with radiotherapy plus ipilimumab. These receptors all stem from a human donor with non-small cell lung cancer that progressed on radiotherapy plus ipilimumab.

J is TRBJ1-1 and V is TRBV21-1. TRBV21-1 is listed as a pseudogene. This CDR3 has 12 amino acids. The CDR3 spells CASKRGNTEAFF. CDR3 DNA: TGTGCCAGCAAGCGAGGGAACACTGAAGCTTTCTTT.

The chain has TRBV27 and TRBJ2-7; D might be TRBD1 or TRBD2, each matching 5 bases. V was clipped by 4 bases and J by 1 base, with 14 bases between them. The CDR3 consists of 15 residues. Germline V gives CDR1 MNHEY, CDR2 SMNVEV (reference sequence). CDR3 sequence: CASSSLGTASYEQYF. CDR3 sequence (DNA): TGTGCCAGCAGTTCCCTCGGGACGGCTTCCTACGAGCAGTACTTC.

The V and J genes are TRBV28 and TRBJ1-2, with D maybe TRBD1 (6 bases). The V end was cut by 6 bases, the J end by 5 bases, with 19 bases between. This CDR3 has 15 amino acids. Germline CDR1 reads MDHEN; CDR2 reads SYDVKM. The chain's CDR3 is CASRQEGQNWYGYTF. The CDR3 DNA reads TGTGCCAGCAGGCAGGAAGGACAGAACTGGTATGGCTACACCTTC.

This chain connects TRBV20-1 to TRBJ1-2; D is undetermined. CDR3 length equals 11 residues. Trimming removed 1 base at V and 7 bases at J, with 7 bases between. Germline CDR1 reads DFQATT; CDR2 reads SNEGSKA (reference sequence). In DNA form, the CDR3 reads TGCAGTGCTAGAGCCGACCCTGGCTACACCTTC. Translation: CSARADPGYTF.

The chain links TRBV10-2 to TRBJ2-1; the match to TRBD2 covers 15 bases. Germline CDR1 reads WSHSY; CDR2 reads SAAADI. V shed 4 bases, J shed 7 bases, and the junction held 2 bases outside the gene matches. The CDR3 has 15 amino acids. DNA of the CDR3: TGCGCCAGCAGTGGGACTAGCGGGAGGGATAATGAGCAGTTCTTC. It encodes CASSGTSGRDNEQFF.